This T cell receptor beta chain was sequenced for a study of blood T cells in healthy people across ages. It was with a sample-barcoded 5' primer and a J-beta primer mix that a second PCR of about 7 to 12 cycles was run. MiXCR, applied by TCRdb to the 5' RACE reads, yields one record per CDR3 protein. The sample lists 550,000 to 600,000 distinct CDR3 sequences; around half were seen once. This clonotype was seen a handful of times. The CDR3 is made up of 15 amino acids. The germline V gene has CDR1 SGHTA and CDR2 FQGNSA. V shed 5 bases, J shed 4 bases, and the junction held 9 bases outside the gene matches.

The sequenced sample consisted of blood. This sequence joins TRBV7-2 and TRBJ1-1; 8 bases match TRBD1. This clonotype was obtained from a man older than 75 in good health. The CDR3 spells CASSRQGARITEAFF. For the CDR3, the DNA is TGTGCCAGCAGCCGTCAGGGGGCGCGGATCACTGAAGCTTTCTTT.